The rows below give T cell receptor beta chains drawn from one sample of a study of CD8+CD57+ T cells in acquired aplastic anemia. Each CDR3 protein is one row after TCRdb ran MiXCR on the reads. The sample has roughly 290,000 distinct CDR3 sequences, approximately 58% seen once. Sequencing was done on a sample of sorted CD4+, CD8+, or CD8+CD57+ T cells (not recorded which) from PBMCs. The receptors come from a human donor with aplastic anemia. CDR3s include the opening cysteine and the closing phenylalanine or tryptophan. Fields, in order: CDR3 protein, clone size, V gene. Not all rows give a size; the values are once, few, many and, for expanded clones, a class.

CATSDWDSYEQYF | NA | TRBV24-1
CSVGAPAACRTETVHNEQFF | NA | TRBV29-1
CSARDGRLGTNYGYTF | NA | TRBV20-1
CASSFKGDSPPHF | NA | TRBV11-2
CASSAGGTEAFF | few | TRBV2
CASSDSLRASSYNEQFF | NA | TRBV10-2
CASSPPGTGNTIYF | NA | TRBV7-9
CASSGSNTGELFF | NA | TRBV10-1
CAITSGTGNLNYGYTF | NA | TRBV10-3
CSVERTEGTNYGYTF | NA | TRBV29-1
CASRKGQGTYEQYF | NA | TRBV10-2
CASMLSFTGQPQHF | NA | TRBV2
CASSLIAGGSPLYEQYF | NA | TRBV7-2
CASIEEDEAFF | NA | TRBV5-1
CASSFRGRVWADTQYF | NA | TRBV11-3
CSARDRGAPSRGELFF | many | TRBV20-1
CASSSDRGGYTF | NA | TRBV19